The 27 T cell receptor beta chains in this list originate from one sample, sequenced in a study of blood T cell repertoires in COVID-19. Measured with immunoSEQ multiplex PCR; TCRdb has only the in-frame clones, and not every one. Of approximately 140,000 clones in the sample, over 75% are singletons; the top ten hold 2% to 2.5%. Sequencing was performed on peripheral blood. The receptors originated from a man aged 65 to 85 with active COVID-19.

The CDR3 sequence is CASSVSSGLAGGGGETQYF. The CDR3 DNA sequence: TGTGCCAGCAGCGTCTCATCAGGACTAGCGGGAGGGGGAGGGGAGACCCAGTACTTC. The J gene is TRBJ2-5, the V gene TRBV9, with 15 bases that match TRBD2. This CDR3 has 19 amino acids. Germline assignment: CDR1 SGDLS and CDR2 YYNGEE. V dropped 2 bases and J dropped 5; count of bases not matched to a gene: 13.

This chain connects TRBV24-1 to TRBJ2-1; 15 bases are shared with TRBD2. J was trimmed by 7 bases and V by 1 base; bases with no gene match: 1. This CDR3 is built from 16 residues. The germline V gene encodes CDR1 KGHDR and CDR2 SFDVKD. CDR3 bases: TGTGCCACCAGTGATTTCGGGACTAGCGGGAGGAATGAGCAGTTCTTC. This encodes CATSDFGTSGRNEQFF.

In this sample, this clone turned up a few times. The gene calls are TRBV28 and TRBJ2-2, with a tentative D call TRBD1 (6 bases). CDR1 is MDHEN and CDR2 is SYDVKM in the germline V gene. This CDR3 contains 13 residues. The V gene lost 6 bases and the J gene lost 4 bases, with 9 bases spanning the gap. CDR3 residues: CASRDSSTGELFF. Here the CDR3 DNA reads TGTGCCAGCAGGGACAGTTCCACCGGGGAGCTGTTTTTT.

The chain joins TRBV5-1 to TRBJ2-5, with 8 bases identical to TRBD2. Germline values: CDR1 SGHRS, CDR2 YFSETQ. The CDR3 is 16 amino acids. The V and J ends lost 0 bases and 5 bases, in that order; junction bases with no gene match: 9. The CDR3 loop reads CASSLGPAGEGETQYF. CDR3 nucleotide sequence: TGCGCCAGCAGCTTGGGGCCAGCGGGAGAGGGGGAGACCCAGTACTTC.

The rearrangement links TRBV7-9 to TRBJ1-4; perhaps TRBD1 as D (6 bases). Germline V gene lookup returns CDR1 SEHNR and CDR2 FQNEAQ (reference sequence). Deletions cut 5 bases from V and 5 bases from J, with 18 bases between. The CDR3 runs 16 residues. The CDR3 region is CASSPYSGTMNEKLFF. CDR3 in DNA: TGTGCCAGCAGCCCCTACTCCGGGACAATGAATGAAAAACTGTTTTTT.

The V call is TRBV28, the J call TRBJ1-1; a weak D match, TRBD1 (6 bases). CDR1 is MDHEN and CDR2 is SYDVKM in the germline V gene. CDR3 length equals 15 residues. Trimming took off 4 bases at V and 3 bases at J, with 15 bases between the two ends. The CDR3 reads CASSSSTGIHTEAFF. DNA for the CDR3: TGTGCCAGCAGTTCCTCCACAGGGATTCACACTGAAGCTTTCTTT.

The V gene is TRBV6-5, the J gene TRBJ1-1; D is perhaps TRBD1 (6 bases). The CDR3 has 15 residues. Trimming took 5 bases from V and 1 from J, leaving 14 bases between them. Germline V CDR1 and CDR2: MNHEY, SVGAGI. CDR3 DNA sequence: TGTGCCAGCAGTCGAACCGGGACAACGAACACTGAAGCTTTCTTT. Its translation: CASSRTGTTNTEAFF.

V gene TRBV10-1 combines with J gene TRBJ1-4; 7 bases line up with TRBD1. J gave up 8 bases and V 2 bases, and 8 bases lay outside the gene matches. Per the germline V gene, CDR1 is WNHNN and CDR2 is SYGVQD (reference sequence). This CDR3 spans 15 amino acids. The CDR3 sequence is CASSETGAQAEKLFF. The CDR3 DNA follows: TGCGCCAGCAGTGAGACAGGGGCCCAGGCGGAAAAACTGTTTTTT.

This clone was counted a few times. The chain recombines TRBV28 with TRBJ1-2; D not certain. CDR1 is MDHEN and CDR2 is SYDVKM in the germline V gene. The CDR3 is 11 amino acids. Deletions cut 4 bases from V and 7 bases from J, with 7 bases between. The CDR3 region is CASSSGGGYTF. DNA of the CDR3: TGTGCCAGCAGTTCAGGAGGTGGCTACACCTTC.

This chain uses TRBV11-3 with TRBJ2-7; maybe TRBD2 (5 bases). The V and J ends lost 5 bases and 0 bases respectively, with 8 bases between them. The CDR3 covers 13 residues. The germline V gene has CDR1 SGHNT and CDR2 YENEEA. CDR3 in amino acids: CASSRTPSYEQYF. The CDR3, as DNA: TGTGCCAGCAGCCGGACTCCCTCCTACGAGCAGTACTTC.

The V and J genes are TRBV27 and TRBJ2-3, with D perhaps matching TRBD2 (6 bases). The V end lost 0 bases, the J end lost 9 bases, and 10 bases lay between the germline ends. There are 13 residues in the CDR3. In germline, CDR1 is MNHEY, CDR2 SMNVEV (reference sequence). CDR3 sequence: CASSLSEGRTQYF. The CDR3 DNA reads TGTGCCAGCAGTTTATCGGAGGGAAGGACGCAGTATTTT.

This clone has a handful of counts. The V call is TRBV27, the J call TRBJ2-3; TRBD1 might be the D (6 bases). Between the trimmed V and J ends, which lost 6 bases and 4 bases, there was a span of 17 bases. The CDR3 is 15 amino acids. Germline CDR1 MNHEY, CDR2 SMNVEV (reference sequence). The CDR3 DNA sequence: TGTGCCAGCAGCCGGTGGGGGCAAAGCTCAGATACGCAGTATTTT. Residues: CASSRWGQSSDTQYF.

The chain has TRBV2 and TRBJ2-5, with 11 bases lining up with TRBD2. Trimming took 7 bases from V and 2 from J; bases not matched to a gene: 3. Germline V lookup: CDR1 SNHLY, CDR2 FYNNEI. This CDR3 is 14 amino acids long. The CDR3 loop is CASKVAGGQETQYF. CDR3 coding DNA: TGTGCCAGCAAGGTAGCGGGAGGGCAAGAGACCCAGTACTTC.

This clone was counted a single time. V gene TRBV10-1 combines with J gene TRBJ2-1; D is uncertain. V lost 4 bases and J lost 0, with 7 bases in between. The CDR3 length is 14 residues. Germline V gene lookup returns CDR1 WNHNN and CDR2 SYGVQD (reference sequence). CDR3 DNA: TGCGCCAGCAGTGTTTACGGCTCCTACAATGAGCAGTTCTTC. Translation gives CASSVYGSYNEQFF.

The gene calls are TRBV5-1 and TRBJ2-3, with D perhaps matching TRBD2 (6 bases). Trimming pared 4 bases from V and 6 bases from J, leaving 21 bases between. The CDR3 covers 16 residues. Germline V gives CDR1 SGHRS, CDR2 YFSETQ. CDR3 loop: CASSPPGGGAGDTQYF. CDR3 DNA sequence: TGCGCCAGCAGCCCTCCTGGGGGAGGCGCCGGGGATACGCAGTATTTT.

This chain uses TRBV6-1 with TRBJ1-6; D unresolved. V dropped 1 base and J dropped 10 bases, with 14 bases sitting between them. CDR1 and CDR2 (germline): MNHNS, SASEGT. This CDR3 has 15 amino acids. CDR3 DNA: TGTGCCAGCAGTGAAGGGGCCGCGAAGATATCACCCCTCCACTTT. Translation: CASSEGAAKISPLHF.

This chain connects TRBV28 to TRBJ1-3; D might be TRBD1 (6 bases). This CDR3 region has 15 residues. In germline, CDR1 is MDHEN, CDR2 SYDVKM. V lost 6 bases, J lost 4 bases, and 16 bases lay in between. As DNA, the CDR3 is TGTGCCAGCAGGCCTACCGGGACAAGAGGAAACACCATATATTTT. As protein: CASRPTGTRGNTIYF.

This clone was counted once. The chain is built from TRBV5-1 and TRBJ2-7, with D maybe TRBD2 (6 bases). Germline CDR1 reads SGHRS; CDR2 reads YFSETQ. V dropped 4 bases and J dropped 6 bases, with 20 bases sitting between them. The CDR3 runs 15 residues. The CDR3 sequence is CASSPNAGSPGEQYF. CDR3 in DNA: TGCGCCAGCAGCCCGAATGCGGGGTCTCCAGGCGAGCAGTACTTC. Full variable domain (rest looked up from reference TRBV5-1 and TRBJ2-7): KAGVTQTPRYLIKTRGQQVTLSCSPISGHRSVSWYQQTPGQGLQFLFEYFSETQRNKGNFPGRFSGRQFSNSRSEMNVSTLELGDSALYLCASSPNAGSPGEQYFGPGTRLTVT.

The chain is built from TRBV6-5 and TRBJ2-7, with D possibly matching TRBD1 (6 bases). V lost 5 bases and J lost 1, with 15 bases in between. The CDR3 has 15 amino acids. CDR1 and CDR2 from the germline V gene are MNHEY and SVGAGI. CDR3: CASSPPPTGSYEQYF. CDR3 sequence (DNA): TGTGCCAGCAGTCCTCCCCCTACAGGGTCCTACGAGCAGTACTTC.

The chain employs TRBV27 and TRBJ2-7, with 7 bases identical to TRBD2. Germline V lookup: CDR1 MNHEY, CDR2 SMNVEV (reference sequence). This CDR3 has 14 residues. V trimming: 4 bases; J trimming: 3 bases; junction bases outside the gene matches: 6. Written as DNA, the CDR3 is TGTGCCAGCAGTTGGGGAGGGGCCAGCTACGAGCAGTACTTC. Translated, it gives CASSWGGASYEQYF.

This clone appeared a few times. J is TRBJ2-5 and V is TRBV7-2; D remains unclear. There are 13 residues in the CDR3. Trimming removed 1 base from V and 2 bases from J, with 5 bases in between. CDR1 and CDR2 (germline): SGHTA, FQGNSA. Here the CDR3 reads CASSLGPQETQYF. CDR3 in DNA: TGTGCCAGCAGCTTAGGGCCACAAGAGACCCAGTACTTC.

The chain is built from TRBV5-4 and TRBJ2-4, with TRBD1 matching 7 bases. CDR1 is SGHNT and CDR2 is YYREEE in the germline V gene (reference sequence). This CDR3 has 15 residues. V was clipped by 3 bases and J by 4 bases; unmatched bases: 7. The CDR3 DNA sequence: TGTGCCAGCAGCTCAACCGGGACAGCAAAAAACATTCAGTACTTC. It specifies CASSSTGTAKNIQYF.

This rearrangement joins TRBV5-1 to TRBJ2-1, with TRBD2 matching over 10 bases. This CDR3 has 17 amino acids. Losses at the gene ends were 0 bases for V and 6 bases for J; bases not matched to a gene: 9. Germline V gives CDR1 SGHRS, CDR2 YFSETQ. The CDR3 here is CASSLDLPGLAINEQFF. CDR3 bases: TGCGCCAGCAGCTTGGACCTCCCGGGACTAGCGATCAATGAGCAGTTCTTC. Variable domain in full (rest from reference TRBV5-1 and TRBJ2-1): KAGVTQTPRYLIKTRGQQVTLSCSPISGHRSVSWYQQTPGQGLQFLFEYFSETQRNKGNFPGRFSGRQFSNSRSEMNVSTLELGDSALYLCASSLDLPGLAINEQFFGPGTRLTVL.

This clone is a singleton in its sample. V gene TRBV7-8 combines with J gene TRBJ2-3; 8 bases are shared with TRBD2. The V gene end was trimmed by 0 bases and the J gene end by 2 bases; junction bases not matched to a gene: 7. This CDR3 is built from 17 residues. The germline CDR1 and CDR2 sequences are SGHVS and FQNEAQ. The CDR3 DNA reads as TGTGCCAGCAGCTTAGCAGCCGGGAGGGCCATCACAGATACGCAGTATTTT. Its protein product is CASSLAAGRAITDTQYF.

This chain joins TRBV29-1 and TRBJ1-1; 7 nucleotides line up with TRBD1. The V gene's germline CDR1 is SQVTM and CDR2 ANQGSEA. The CDR3 is 14 amino acids. V was clipped by 7 bases and J by 1 base; unmatched bases: 9. The CDR3 nucleotides are TGCAGCGGGCGACAGGGAGGCAGGAACACTGAAGCTTTCTTT. Its protein is CSGRQGGRNTEAFF.

The V and J genes are TRBV5-5 and TRBJ2-7; D is ambiguous. Germline CDR1 reads SGHKS; CDR2 reads YYEKEE (reference sequence). V lost 3 bases to trimming and J lost 7 bases, with 17 bases between them. This CDR3 is 14 amino acids long. This CDR3 reads CASSSLAGGKEQYF. In DNA, the CDR3 is TGTGCCAGCAGCTCGCTTGCCGGCGGAAAGGAGCAGTACTTC.

This rearrangement joins TRBV7-2 to TRBJ2-5, with 10 nucleotides matching TRBD2. Unmatched junction bases numbered 3, after V lost 5 bases and J lost 0 bases. Per the germline V gene, CDR1 is SGHTA and CDR2 is FQGNSA. CDR3 size: 15 residues. The CDR3 coding sequence is TGTGCCAGCAGCCCTAGCGGGAGAGACCAAGAGACCCAGTACTTC. This translates into CASSPSGRDQETQYF. The full variable domain, with the rest looked up from reference TRBV7-2 and TRBJ2-5, is GAGVSQSPSNKVTEKGKDVELRCDPISGHTALYWYRQSLGQGLEFLIYFQGNSAPDKSGLPSDRFSAERTGGSVSTLTIQRTQQEDSAVYLCASSPSGRDQETQYFGPGTRLLVL.